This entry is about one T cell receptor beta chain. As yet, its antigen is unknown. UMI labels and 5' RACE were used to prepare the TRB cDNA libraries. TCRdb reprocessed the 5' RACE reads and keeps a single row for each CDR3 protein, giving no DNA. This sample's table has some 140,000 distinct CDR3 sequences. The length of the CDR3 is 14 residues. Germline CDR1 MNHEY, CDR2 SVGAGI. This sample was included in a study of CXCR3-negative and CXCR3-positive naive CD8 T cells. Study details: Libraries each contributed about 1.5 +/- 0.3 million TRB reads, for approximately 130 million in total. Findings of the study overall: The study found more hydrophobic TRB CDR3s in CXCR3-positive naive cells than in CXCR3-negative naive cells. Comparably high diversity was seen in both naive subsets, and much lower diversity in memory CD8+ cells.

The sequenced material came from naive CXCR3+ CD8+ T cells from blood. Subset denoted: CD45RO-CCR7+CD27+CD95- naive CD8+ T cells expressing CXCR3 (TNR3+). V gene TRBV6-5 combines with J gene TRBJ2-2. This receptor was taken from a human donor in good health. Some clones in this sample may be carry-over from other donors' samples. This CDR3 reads CASSLFKLTGELFF.